This TCR beta chain stems from a study of CD4 T cells in relation to SARS-CoV-2 and coronaviruses (dated by TCRdb to the early 2020s). Study-wide context: In the ViraFEST assay, PBMCs were cultured with antigen for approximately eleven days, after which TCR beta CDR3s were sequenced to identify clonal expansions specific to the antigen. Across all 12 patients in the convalescent cohort, the median age was roughly 36 years, with a range of roughly 21 to 75 years. Among the roughly twelve convalescent patients, 8 males and 4 females were included, and two of the subjects were Hispanic. Using patient-derived lymphoblastoid cell lines, the shared crossreactive spike epitopes were mapped to their HLA restriction. At the level of individual TCR clonotypes, the study evaluated whether memory CD4+ T cells crossreact between the spike proteins of SARS-CoV-2 and those of common cold coronaviruses. The Adaptive Biotechnologies TCR-sequencing kit was used to sequence samples from a few pre-COVID donors and the naive versus memory experiments, whereas other data were Illumina-based. Expansion assays from other donors in the study were sequenced with a different, Illumina-based TCR-beta assay.

Naive and memory CD4+ T cells were separated from cryopreserved PBMCs through CD4 enrichment, which was followed by EasySep naive CD4+ T cell enrichment. Sorted naive or memory CD4+ T cells (approximately 10^5) were cultured 1:1 with T cell-depleted PBMCs and CEF peptides for about ten days. Triplicate replicate wells were generally used for each peptide culture condition. Ficoll-Paque PLUS gradient centrifugation was used to isolate PBMCs from leukapheresis product or whole blood. The PBMCs went either fresh into the expansion assay or into cryopreservation at -140 degrees C. The QIAamp Micro DNA Kit was used to extract genomic DNA from the CD4+ T cells. Comment on this clone: Its antigen remains unidentified. The sample holds no much larger clone one base away, and base qualities are not on file.

Broader findings and caveats from the paper: Roughly 64% of donors had memory CD4+ clonotypes that crossrecognized SARS-CoV-2 and at least one common cold coronavirus spike. Significantly weaker SARS-CoV-2-driven expansion was shown by crossreactive clones than by monoreactive clones, consistent with antigenic imprinting. Since the crossreactivity analysis centred on spike protein, crossreactivity against other viral proteins was not assessed. Because no donor provided both pre-pandemic and post-infection samples, tracing the source of pre-existing responses was limited. Sequencing naive versus memory cells indicated that the assay picks up memory recall responses, not primary responses primed during culture. The study was constrained by small numbers of patients and of tested TCRs.

Survey-level immunoSEQ TCR-beta sequencing was performed on DNA from CEF-cultured naive and memory CD4+ T cells. The original pipeline was this. During preprocessing, nonproductive sequences were removed, along with CDR3s that did not begin with C, did not end with F or W, or were shorter than 7 amino acids. The MANAFEST web app was used to call antigen-specific clonotypes on the basis of expansion compared with the reference and with other culture wells. A clone was considered positive if significant expansion relative to the reference culture was observed in 2 of 3 replicate wells at an FDR below 0.05. Positive clones also required significant expansion versus all other tandem wells and an odds ratio above 5. Cultured and uncultured naive and memory CD4+ repertoires were searched for previously identified spike- and CEF-reactive CDR3s. After three terminal residues were trimmed from each end, CDR3 homology was quantified as pairwise Levenshtein distance using the stringdist R package. The clones in this table, taken by TCRdb from immuneACCESS, are in-frame only. Not every clone is retained; where verified, under half of the shortfall comes from an unresolved V gene, and the cause of the rest is unknown. The D gene and trimming were derived from the DNA, and the V and J assignments and clone size from that table. The sample contains about 47,000 clones, about 80% of them found a single time. The ten largest make up more than 1.3% of the sample.

A distance of 5 bases separates the germline ends of V and J, which lose 4 bases and 7 bases respectively. Reading the germline V gene gives CDR1 MDHEN and CDR2 SYDVKM. CDR3 length: 11 amino acids, cysteine to phenylalanine. Solely the CDR3 DNA is kept, with 33 bases framed from the first base. This clonotype was sampled from an adult with COVID-19. Sequences were obtained from naive CD4+ T cells from PBMCs, cultured in vitro. Interpreted using the paper, the cell subset or site label stands for: naive CD4+ T cells isolated by negative enrichment. The chain is encoded by TRBV28 joined to TRBJ1-3; the D gene lacks a confident call. The nucleotides are TGTGCCAGCAGTTACGGGAACACCATATATTTT. This yields the protein CASSYGNTIYF.